The TCR beta chain under discussion was sequenced for a study of OX40 agonist ivuxolimab in advanced cancers. On the study more broadly: Ivuxolimab, which is an agonistic anti-OX40 (CD134) antibody, was administered to the patients. One patient with hepatocellular carcinoma and two with cutaneous melanoma, three in all, had partial responses.

The CDR3 has 13 amino acids. Germline V lookup: CDR1 SGHTA, CDR2 FQGNSA. V lost 3 bases and J lost 2, with 7 bases in between. In its sample, this clone was seen a few times. Other DNA sequences in this specimen translate into the identical CDR3. Here immunoSEQ multiplex PCR was the method, and the copy in TCRdb shows in-frame clones only, minus some. The sample has around 70,000 clones; 85% are singletons. The TCR was taken from an adult with an advanced solid tumor such as melanoma, head and neck, liver or kidney cancer. The specimen was CD4+ or CD8+ T cells sorted from blood, collected in a trial of the OX40 agonist ivuxolimab. J is TRBJ2-5 and V is TRBV7-2; no firm D call. The CDR3 DNA reads TGTGCCAGCAGCTTTCCCCCTCAAGAGACCCAGTACTTC. Protein: CASSFPPQETQYF.